The text below deals with one T cell receptor (beta chain). These data are taken from a study of blood T cell repertoires in COVID-19. About the research overall: Acute and convalescent COVID-19 specimens originated in the United States, Italy and Spain. PBMCs, B-cell-depleted T cells, or T cells were the source of the cDNA or gDNA that made up the material.

Original processing notes: Scientists estimated how many nucleated cells there were by amplifying reference gene primers. Here immunoSEQ multiplex PCR was the method, and the copy in TCRdb shows in-frame clones only, minus some. V, J and clone size were drawn from that table, and D and trimming were deduced from the DNA. The data contain 150,000 or so clones, under 90% of them seen just once; the ten biggest clones take up approximately 18%. V shed 1 base and J 4 bases; nucleotides not matched to a gene: 4. This CDR3 has 17 residues. CDR1 is SGHDN and CDR2 is FVKESK in the germline V gene. The sample comprised peripheral blood. This sequence was found in a woman aged 80 or older with acute or convalescent COVID-19. This rearrangement joins TRBV14 to TRBJ2-1; TRBD2 matches at 13 bases. CDR3 DNA sequence: TGTGCCAGCAGCCAAGTACCGGGACTAGCGGGATACAATGAGCAGTTCTTC. This sequence encodes CASSQVPGLAGYNEQFF.